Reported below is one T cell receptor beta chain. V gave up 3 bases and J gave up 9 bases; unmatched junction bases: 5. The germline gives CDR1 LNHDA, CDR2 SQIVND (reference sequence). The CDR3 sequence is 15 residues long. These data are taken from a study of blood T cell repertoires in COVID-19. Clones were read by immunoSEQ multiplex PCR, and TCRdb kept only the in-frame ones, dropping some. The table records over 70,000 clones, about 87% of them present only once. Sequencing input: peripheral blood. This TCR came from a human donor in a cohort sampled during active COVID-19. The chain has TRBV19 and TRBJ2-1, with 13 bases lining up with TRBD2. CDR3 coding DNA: TGTGCCAGTAGTATCCTCCGGACTAGCGGGAGTGAGCAGTTCTTC. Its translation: CASSILRTSGSEQFF.